The T cell receptor beta chain under discussion was sequenced for a study of STAT3 mutations in large granular lymphocyte leukemia (dated by TCRdb to the late 2010s). At the level of the whole study: Canonical activating STAT3 mutations were detected in roughly half of the longitudinally sequenced T-LGLL patients. Over half of the T-LGLL patients were given one or more immunosuppressive therapy regimens, and approximately 36% of the treated patients had a hematologic response. To reconstruct clonal hierarchy and dynamics, serial deep sequencing of TCRbeta CDR3 and STAT3 was performed in patients with T-cell large granular lymphocyte leukemia. From an initial cohort of a few hundred LGL patients, approximately 18 representative T-LGLL cases were selected for longitudinal TCRbeta and STAT3 sequencing. As controls, the study also included longitudinal sequencing of a couple of patients with natural killer LGL leukemia. Patients were sequenced at 4 time points on average, with the number of samplings per patient ranging from 2 to 8.

This clone was observed a single time. It has no known antigen specificity. No clone much larger than this one lies a single base away; base qualities are absent. TCRbeta libraries were sequenced on an Illumina MiSeq, averaging approximately 44,000 productive templates per sample. Multiplex PCR amplification was used to generate TCRbeta CDR3 libraries with the immunoSEQ assay. The paper's data handling went like this. Repertoire diversity was computed as previously defined, with values near 0 indicating extremely monoclonal samples. This immuneACCESS table, as held by TCRdb, lists in-frame sequences with V and J called but not all clones. Of the missing ones, under half trace to an unresolved V gene in checked studies; the others have no known cause. The DNA gave D and trimming, while V, J and clone size come from that table. For this sample the table gives approximately 30,000 clones, of which over 60% were detected only once. The top ten hold approximately 30% of the sample.

The same DNA, extracted from blood mononuclear cells, served for both the TCR sequencing and the STAT3 sequencing. Via the germline V gene, CDR1 is SGHDN and CDR2 FVKESK. V drops 4 bases and J drops 8 bases, leaving 14 bases in between. The CDR3 holds 13 amino acids from the cysteine to the phenylalanine. Kept here is only the CDR3 DNA, which spans 39 bases and is read in frame from base 1. Overall study outcomes, separate from this receptor: At least one immunodominant TCRbeta clonotype was present in every T-LGLL patient, and multiple immunodominant subclonotypes appeared in about half of the T-LGLL patients. TCR clonotype switching after therapy was seen in about 30% of the 18 patients, with all newly emerging clones being STAT3 wild type. Since codominant clonotypes persisted in some patients, a small but highly pathogenic clone may have gone undetected. Because no samples were available when a clone first appeared, clonal expansion had to be inferred from samplings taken at other points. Linking therapy response to changes in TCR clonal burden was complicated by variable intervals between samplings and by differing treatment regimens. Several patients had a dominant TCR clone burden greater than the STAT3 mutant burden, which suggests that the STAT3 mutation arose secondarily within a clone that had already expanded.

The chain uses TRBV14 and TRBJ1-2; TRBD1 is perhaps the D gene, given 6 matching bases. The sequenced sample consisted of peripheral blood mononuclear cells. The TCR sequence derives from a woman between 50 and 59 years old with T-cell large granular lymphocyte leukemia. Some clones in this sample may be carry-over from other donors' samples. The age is the age at diagnosis. The bases are TGTGCCAGCAGCCCCCAGGGGTACGGGGGCTACACCTTC. Its protein is CASSPQGYGGYTF.